This is a list of T cell receptor beta chains from one sample in a study of cytotoxic CD8 clonotypes in ibrutinib-treated CLL. Data came from immunoSEQ multiplex PCR; TCRdb stores just in-frame clones and leaves some out. The data show some 170,000 clones, with around nine tenths seen just once and about 3% held by the top ten. Material: PBMCs, obtained at disease progression, from a patient treated with ibrutinib. Receptors were obtained from a human donor with chronic lymphocytic leukemia. The CDR3 runs from the conserved cysteine through the conserved F or W. A D gene is named only where the DNA matches it firmly. Clone size is not always given. Where it is, it says once, few, many or a class for expanded clones.

cdr3_aa: CALRPGLAGNTGELFF
cdr3_nt: TGTGCCTTACGACCGGGTCTAGCGGGGAACACCGGGGAGCTGTTTTTT
j_call: TRBJ2-2
clone_size: .
v_call: TRBV30
d_call: TRBD2

cdr3_aa: CTSTKPLAGVAKNIQYF
cdr3_nt: TGCACCAGCACCAAACCGCTAGCGGGAGTAGCCAAAAACATTCAGTACTTC
j_call: TRBJ2-4
clone_size: .
v_call: TRBV1
d_call: .

cdr3_aa: CASSLVQGPYEQYF
cdr3_nt: TGTGCCAGCAGCTTAGTACAGGGGCCCTACGAGCAGTACTTC
j_call: TRBJ2-7
clone_size: .
v_call: TRBV13
d_call: TRBD1

cdr3_aa: CASSRPGTGNYEQYF
cdr3_nt: TGTGCCAGCAGTCGCCCCGGGACGGGAAACTACGAGCAGTACTTC
j_call: TRBJ2-7
clone_size: .
v_call: TRBV28
d_call: .

cdr3_aa: CASSVAGTGYNEQYF
cdr3_nt: TGTGCCAGCAGCGTAGCCGGGACAGGGTACAACGAGCAGTACTTC
j_call: TRBJ2-7
clone_size: .
v_call: TRBV9
d_call: TRBD1

cdr3_aa: CASSTGTGTRYSNQPQHF
cdr3_nt: TGTGCCAGCAGCACCGGGACAGGGACACGTTATAGCAATCAGCCCCAGCATTTT
j_call: TRBJ1-5
clone_size: .
v_call: TRBV27
d_call: TRBD1

cdr3_aa: CASSLTHSGTAQTWQFF
cdr3_nt: TGTGCCAGCAGCTTAACCCACTCCGGGACTGCGCAGACGTGGCAGTTCTTC
j_call: TRBJ2-1
clone_size: .
v_call: TRBV7-2
d_call: .

cdr3_aa: CASSLGPQLAGVEQFF
cdr3_nt: TGTGCCAGCAGCTTGGGGCCCCAACTAGCGGGAGTTGAGCAGTTCTTC
j_call: TRBJ2-1
clone_size: .
v_call: TRBV5-6
d_call: TRBD2

cdr3_aa: CASSVESGLTEAFF
cdr3_nt: TGTGCCAGCAGCGTAGAGTCAGGATTGACTGAAGCTTTCTTT
j_call: TRBJ1-1
clone_size: .
v_call: TRBV9
d_call: .

cdr3_aa: CASSPRWGTNTEAFF
cdr3_nt: TGCGCCAGCAGCCCTAGGTGGGGGACGAACACTGAAGCTTTCTTT
j_call: TRBJ1-1
clone_size: once
v_call: TRBV4-1
d_call: .

cdr3_aa: CASSPLAGGLQETQYF
cdr3_nt: TGTGCCAGCAGCCCACTAGCGGGAGGCCTCCAAGAGACCCAGTACTTC
j_call: TRBJ2-5
clone_size: .
v_call: TRBV7-2
d_call: TRBD2

cdr3_aa: CASSSPRAPGSSYNEQFF
cdr3_nt: TGTGCCAGCAGCTCACCTAGGGCGCCGGGAAGCTCCTACAATGAGCAGTTCTTC
j_call: TRBJ2-1
clone_size: .
v_call: TRBV7-6
d_call: .

cdr3_aa: CASSTGQSYNEKLFF
cdr3_nt: TGTGCCAGCAGCACGGGACAGAGCTATAATGAAAAACTGTTTTTT
j_call: TRBJ1-4
clone_size: once
v_call: TRBV7-2
d_call: TRBD1

cdr3_aa: CASGDTGKNTEAFF
cdr3_nt: TGCGCCAGCGGGGATACAGGAAAGAACACTGAAGCTTTCTTT
j_call: TRBJ1-1
clone_size: .
v_call: TRBV10-1
d_call: .

cdr3_aa: CASSISVGNTEAFF
cdr3_nt: TGTGCCAGCAGCATCAGTGTGGGGAACACTGAAGCTTTCTTT
j_call: TRBJ1-1
clone_size: .
v_call: TRBV6-5
d_call: .

cdr3_aa: CASSSPGQGYEQYF
cdr3_nt: TGTGCCAGCAGCTCTCCGGGACAGGGGTACGAGCAGTACTTC
j_call: TRBJ2-7
clone_size: .
v_call: TRBV7-6
d_call: TRBD1

cdr3_aa: CASSPDRGGYEQYF
cdr3_nt: TGTGCCAGCAGCCCCGACAGGGGTGGTTACGAGCAGTACTTC
j_call: TRBJ2-7
clone_size: .
v_call: TRBV11-3
d_call: TRBD1

cdr3_aa: CASSRGGGIPTDTQYF
cdr3_nt: TGTGCCAGCAGCCGAGGGGGCGGGATTCCCACAGATACGCAGTATTTT
j_call: TRBJ2-3
clone_size: .
v_call: TRBV7-8
d_call: .

cdr3_aa: CASRMDSIGGNEQFF
cdr3_nt: TGTGCCAGCAGAATGGACTCGATTGGCGGTAATGAGCAGTTCTTC
j_call: TRBJ2-1
clone_size: .
v_call: TRBV6-5
d_call: .

cdr3_aa: CASSLRSPGQGIYEQYF
cdr3_nt: TGTGCCAGCAGCTTAAGATCCCCTGGACAGGGGATTTACGAGCAGTACTTC
j_call: TRBJ2-7
clone_size: .
v_call: TRBV7-3
d_call: TRBD1

cdr3_aa: CASSSHRRGGTSYNEQFF
cdr3_nt: TGTGCCAGCAGCTCCCATCGACGGGGCGGGACATCATACAATGAGCAGTTCTTC
j_call: TRBJ2-1
clone_size: once
v_call: TRBV7-6
d_call: .

cdr3_aa: CASSVEGFTGELFF
cdr3_nt: TGTGCCAGCAGTGTGGAAGGATTCACCGGGGAGCTGTTTTTT
j_call: TRBJ2-2
clone_size: .
v_call: TRBV6-1
d_call: .

cdr3_aa: CASRATKGDTQYF
cdr3_nt: TGTGCCAGTAGAGCTACTAAGGGAGATACGCAGTATTTT
j_call: TRBJ2-3
clone_size: few
v_call: TRBV6-1
d_call: .

cdr3_aa: CASSLATAYGYTF
cdr3_nt: TGTGCCAGCAGCTTAGCGACAGCCTATGGCTACACCTTC
j_call: TRBJ1-2
clone_size: .
v_call: TRBV7-2
d_call: .

cdr3_aa: CAISSSTDTQYF
cdr3_nt: TGTGCCATCAGTAGTAGCACAGATACGCAGTATTTT
j_call: TRBJ2-3
clone_size: .
v_call: TRBV10-3
d_call: .

cdr3_aa: CASGQTSYGYTF
cdr3_nt: TGTGCCAGCGGACAAACTTCCTATGGCTACACCTTC
j_call: TRBJ1-2
clone_size: .
v_call: TRBV7-3
d_call: .

cdr3_aa: CASSVGDRSNQPQHF
cdr3_nt: TGTGCCAGTAGTGTCGGTGACCGTAGCAATCAGCCCCAGCATTTT
j_call: TRBJ1-5
clone_size: few
v_call: TRBV19
d_call: .

cdr3_aa: CAWRRDSHIQYF
cdr3_nt: TGTGCCTGGAGAAGGGACAGTCACATTCAGTACTTC
j_call: TRBJ2-4
clone_size: .
v_call: TRBV30
d_call: TRBD1

cdr3_aa: CASSLRTGGIDGYTF
cdr3_nt: TGTGCCAGCAGCTTGCGAACAGGGGGGATCGATGGCTACACCTTC
j_call: TRBJ1-2
clone_size: .
v_call: TRBV5-4
d_call: TRBD1

cdr3_aa: CASIKRAGGYEQYF
cdr3_nt: TGTGCCAGCATCAAAAGGGCGGGAGGCTACGAGCAGTACTTC
j_call: TRBJ2-7
clone_size: few
v_call: TRBV6-5
d_call: TRBD2

cdr3_aa: CASKTGQGATGELFF
cdr3_nt: TGTGCCAGTAAGACGGGACAGGGGGCAACCGGGGAGCTGTTTTTT
j_call: TRBJ2-2
clone_size: .
v_call: TRBV19
d_call: TRBD1

cdr3_aa: CASSPGIAEQYF
cdr3_nt: TGTGCCAGCAGCCCAGGTATCGCCGAGCAGTACTTC
j_call: TRBJ2-7
clone_size: .
v_call: TRBV5-6
d_call: .

cdr3_aa: CASSLVLYPYNEQFF
cdr3_nt: TGTGCCAGCAGCTTAGTGTTGTATCCTTACAATGAGCAGTTCTTC
j_call: TRBJ2-1
clone_size: .
v_call: TRBV11-2
d_call: .

cdr3_aa: CASSLFVGVSTDTQYF
cdr3_nt: TGCGCCAGCAGCTTGTTTGTCGGGGTATCCACAGATACGCAGTATTTT
j_call: TRBJ2-3
clone_size: once
v_call: TRBV5-1
d_call: .

cdr3_aa: CASSYDLAGGEYEQYF
cdr3_nt: TGTGCCAGCAGTTACGACCTAGCGGGAGGAGAATACGAGCAGTACTTC
j_call: TRBJ2-7
clone_size: .
v_call: TRBV6-5
d_call: TRBD2

cdr3_aa: CASSLLGTRVGSWGNEQFF
cdr3_nt: TGTGCCAGCAGTTTGTTGGGGACTAGAGTTGGGAGCTGGGGCAATGAGCAGTTCTTC
j_call: TRBJ2-1
clone_size: once
v_call: TRBV28
d_call: TRBD2

cdr3_aa: CASSRGGTGYTEAFF
cdr3_nt: TGTGCCAGCAGCCGTGGGGGGACAGGTTACACTGAAGCTTTCTTT
j_call: TRBJ1-1
clone_size: .
v_call: TRBV7-2
d_call: TRBD1

cdr3_aa: CASSGTPSTYGYTF
cdr3_nt: TGTGCCAGCAGTGGGACACCTTCTACATATGGCTACACCTTC
j_call: TRBJ1-2
clone_size: .
v_call: TRBV6-5
d_call: .

cdr3_aa: CASSDNVGGDEKLFF
cdr3_nt: TGCGCCAGCAGCGACAACGTGGGGGGCGATGAAAAACTGTTTTTT
j_call: TRBJ1-4
clone_size: .
v_call: TRBV5-1
d_call: .

cdr3_aa: CASSPQGGRTEAFF
cdr3_nt: TGCGCCAGCAGTCCTCAGGGGGGACGTACTGAAGCTTTCTTT
j_call: TRBJ1-1
clone_size: .
v_call: TRBV5-1
d_call: TRBD1

cdr3_aa: CASSMKLAGDTDTQYF
cdr3_nt: TGTGCCAGCAGCATGAAACTAGCGGGAGACACAGATACGCAGTATTTT
j_call: TRBJ2-3
clone_size: few
v_call: TRBV13
d_call: TRBD2

cdr3_aa: CASSLLSGPPLGNYGYTF
cdr3_nt: TGTGCCAGCAGTTTGCTATCCGGGCCACCGCTAGGAAACTATGGCTACACCTTC
j_call: TRBJ1-2
clone_size: .
v_call: TRBV27
d_call: .

cdr3_aa: CAVDRGIGGWETQYF
cdr3_nt: TGTGCCGTAGACCGGGGAATAGGGGGCTGGGAGACCCAGTACTTC
j_call: TRBJ2-5
clone_size: .
v_call: TRBV6-1
d_call: TRBD1

cdr3_aa: CASSMDTYTSGRNTEAFF
cdr3_nt: TGTGCCAGTAGTATGGATACTTATACTAGCGGGAGGAACACTGAAGCTTTCTTT
j_call: TRBJ1-1
clone_size: .
v_call: TRBV19
d_call: .

cdr3_aa: CASSLGGPYQETQYF
cdr3_nt: TGTGCCAGCAGCTTGGGGGGACCGTATCAAGAGACCCAGTACTTC
j_call: TRBJ2-5
clone_size: .
v_call: TRBV5-4
d_call: .

cdr3_aa: CASSLEPALTYNEQFF
cdr3_nt: TGCGCCAGCAGCTTGGAGCCAGCCCTCACCTACAATGAGCAGTTCTTC
j_call: TRBJ2-1
clone_size: .
v_call: TRBV5-1
d_call: .

cdr3_aa: CAWSSGGGSLANYGYTF
cdr3_nt: TGTGCCTGGAGTTCAGGGGGGGGATCCCTCGCTAACTATGGCTACACCTTC
j_call: TRBJ1-2
clone_size: once
v_call: TRBV30
d_call: TRBD1

cdr3_aa: CASSTGTGYEQYF
cdr3_nt: TGTGCCAGTAGTACCGGGACAGGATACGAGCAGTACTTC
j_call: TRBJ2-7
clone_size: .
v_call: TRBV19
d_call: TRBD1

cdr3_aa: CASSQHTGGTNYGYTF
cdr3_nt: TGCGCCAGCAGCCAACACACAGGGGGCACTAACTATGGCTACACCTTC
j_call: TRBJ1-2
clone_size: .
v_call: TRBV4-3
d_call: TRBD1

cdr3_aa: CASSATHRGAYEQYF
cdr3_nt: TGTGCCAGCAGCGCGACCCACAGGGGCGCCTACGAGCAGTACTTC
j_call: TRBJ2-7
clone_size: .
v_call: TRBV9
d_call: TRBD1

cdr3_aa: CATSPSPPTNEKLFF
cdr3_nt: TGTGCCACCAGCCCGTCTCCGCCAACTAATGAAAAACTGTTTTTT
j_call: TRBJ1-4
clone_size: .
v_call: TRBV15
d_call: .

cdr3_aa: CASLSRSYTDTQYF
cdr3_nt: TGTGCCAGCCTAAGCCGTTCCTACACAGATACGCAGTATTTT
j_call: TRBJ2-3
clone_size: .
v_call: TRBV2
d_call: .

cdr3_aa: CASSLYRGQTEAFF
cdr3_nt: TGCGCCAGCAGCTTATACAGGGGGCAAACTGAAGCTTTCTTT
j_call: TRBJ1-1
clone_size: .
v_call: TRBV5-1
d_call: TRBD1

cdr3_aa: CASSKVAGDLGNEQFF
cdr3_nt: TGTGCCAGCAGTAAAGTAGCGGGAGATCTGGGCAATGAGCAGTTCTTC
j_call: TRBJ2-1
clone_size: .
v_call: TRBV27
d_call: TRBD2

cdr3_aa: CASSQDRRGVGNTIYF
cdr3_nt: TGCGCCAGCAGCCAAGATCGGAGGGGAGTCGGAAACACCATATATTTT
j_call: TRBJ1-3
clone_size: few
v_call: TRBV4-1
d_call: .

cdr3_aa: CASSLVRGSVQETQYF
cdr3_nt: TGCGCCAGCAGCTTGGTACGAGGGTCGGTCCAAGAGACCCAGTACTTC
j_call: TRBJ2-5
clone_size: .
v_call: TRBV5-1
d_call: .

cdr3_aa: CASSLRPGQGFYEQYF
cdr3_nt: TGTGCCAGTAGCCTAAGGCCGGGACAGGGGTTCTACGAGCAGTACTTC
j_call: TRBJ2-7
clone_size: .
v_call: TRBV19
d_call: TRBD1

cdr3_aa: CARGQCAQDQPQHF
cdr3_nt: TGTGCCCGGGGCCAATGTGCGCAGGATCAGCCCCAGCATTTT
j_call: TRBJ1-5
clone_size: .
v_call: TRBV15
d_call: .

cdr3_aa: CAWSGLGTTGANVLTF
cdr3_nt: TGTGCCTGGAGTGGACTGGGGACCACTGGGGCCAACGTCCTGACTTTC
j_call: TRBJ2-6
clone_size: .
v_call: TRBV30
d_call: .